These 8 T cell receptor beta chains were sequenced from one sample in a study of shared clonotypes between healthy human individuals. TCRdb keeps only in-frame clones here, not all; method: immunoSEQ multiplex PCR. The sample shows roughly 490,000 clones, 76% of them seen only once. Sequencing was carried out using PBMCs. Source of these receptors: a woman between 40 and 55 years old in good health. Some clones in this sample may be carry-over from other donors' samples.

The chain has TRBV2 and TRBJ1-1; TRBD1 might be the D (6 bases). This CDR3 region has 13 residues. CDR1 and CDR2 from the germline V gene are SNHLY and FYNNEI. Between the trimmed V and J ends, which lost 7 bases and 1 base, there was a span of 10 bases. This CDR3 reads CASNSDRNTEAFF. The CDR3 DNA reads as TGTGCCAGCAATTCGGACAGGAACACTGAAGCTTTCTTT. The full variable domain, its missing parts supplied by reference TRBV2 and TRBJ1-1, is EPEVTQTPSHQVTQMGQEVILRCVPISNHLYFYWYRQILGQKVEFLVSFYNNEISEKSEIFDDQFSVERPDGSNFTLKIRSTKLEDSAMYFCASNSDRNTEAFFGQGTRLTVV.

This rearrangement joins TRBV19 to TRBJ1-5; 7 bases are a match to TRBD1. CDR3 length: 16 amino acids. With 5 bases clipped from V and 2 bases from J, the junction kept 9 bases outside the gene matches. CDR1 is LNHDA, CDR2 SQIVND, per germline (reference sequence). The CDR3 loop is CASSPTTGIRNQPQHF. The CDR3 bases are TGTGCCAGTAGTCCTACGACAGGGATCCGCAATCAGCCCCAGCATTTT.

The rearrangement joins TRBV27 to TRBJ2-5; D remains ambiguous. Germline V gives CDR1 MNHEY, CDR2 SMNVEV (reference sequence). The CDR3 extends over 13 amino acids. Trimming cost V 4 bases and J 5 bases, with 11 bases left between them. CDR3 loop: CASSWGLLETQYF. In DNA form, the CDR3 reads TGTGCCAGCAGTTGGGGTTTATTGGAGACCCAGTACTTC.

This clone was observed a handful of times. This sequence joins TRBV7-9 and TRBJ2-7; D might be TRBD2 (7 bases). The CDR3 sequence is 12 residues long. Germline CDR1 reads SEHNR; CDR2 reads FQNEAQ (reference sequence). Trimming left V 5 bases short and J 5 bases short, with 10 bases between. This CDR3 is CASSQGRDEQYF. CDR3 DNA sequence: TGTGCCAGCAGCCAGGGGAGGGACGAGCAGTACTTC.

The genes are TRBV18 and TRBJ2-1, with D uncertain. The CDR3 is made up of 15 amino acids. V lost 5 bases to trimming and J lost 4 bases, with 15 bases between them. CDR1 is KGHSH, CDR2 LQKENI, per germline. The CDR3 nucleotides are TGTGCCAGCTCAAGTGCTTCAAATCCTTACAATGAGCAGTTCTTC. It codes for CASSSASNPYNEQFF.

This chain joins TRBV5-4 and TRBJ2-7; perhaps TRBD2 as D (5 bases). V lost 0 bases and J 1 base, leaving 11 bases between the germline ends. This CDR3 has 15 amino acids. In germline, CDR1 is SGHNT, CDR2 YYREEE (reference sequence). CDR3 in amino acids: CASSLGGLASYEQYF. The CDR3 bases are TGTGCCAGCAGCTTGGGAGGTCTAGCTTCCTACGAGCAGTACTTC.

CDR3 nucleotide sequence: TGCGCCGGAGGACGGACTAGCGGGAGCAATGAGCAGTTCTTC. Protein sequence: CAGGRTSGSNEQFF. The rearrangement joins TRBV5-1 to TRBJ2-1; the match to TRBD2 covers 13 bases. Losses at the gene ends were 10 bases for V and 6 bases for J; bases not matched to a gene: 7. The CDR3 runs 14 residues. Germline lookup yields CDR1 SGHRS and CDR2 YFSETQ.

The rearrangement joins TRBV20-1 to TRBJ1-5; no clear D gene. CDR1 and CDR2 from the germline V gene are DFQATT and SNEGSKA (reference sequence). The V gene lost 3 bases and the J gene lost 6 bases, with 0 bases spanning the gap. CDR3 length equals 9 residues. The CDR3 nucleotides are TGCAGTGCTAGTCAGCCCCAGCATTTT. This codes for CSASQPQHF.